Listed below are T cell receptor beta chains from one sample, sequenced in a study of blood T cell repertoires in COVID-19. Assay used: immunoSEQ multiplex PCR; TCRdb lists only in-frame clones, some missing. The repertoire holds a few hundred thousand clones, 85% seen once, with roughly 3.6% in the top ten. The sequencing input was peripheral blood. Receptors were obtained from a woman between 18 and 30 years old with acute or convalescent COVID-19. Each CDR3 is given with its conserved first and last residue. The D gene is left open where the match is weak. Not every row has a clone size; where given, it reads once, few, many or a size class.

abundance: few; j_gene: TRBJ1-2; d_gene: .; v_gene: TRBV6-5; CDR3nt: TGTGCCAGCAGTTACTCCGCGGGACGTAGCTATGGCTACACCTTC; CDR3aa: CASSYSAGRSYGYTF
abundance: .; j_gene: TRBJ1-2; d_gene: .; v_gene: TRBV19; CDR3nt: TGTGCCACCACGCCCCCCGGCGGGGATGGCTACACCTTC; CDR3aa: CATTPPGGDGYTF
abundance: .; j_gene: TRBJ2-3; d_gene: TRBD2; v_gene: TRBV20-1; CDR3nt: TGCAGTGCTAGTGACGGGACTAGGTCGACAGATACGCAGTATTTT; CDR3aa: CSASDGTRSTDTQYF
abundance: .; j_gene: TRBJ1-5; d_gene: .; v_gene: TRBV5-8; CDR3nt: TGTGCCAGCAGCTCCCTTAGGGAGGGCTACAATCAGCCCCAGCATTTT; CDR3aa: CASSSLREGYNQPQHF
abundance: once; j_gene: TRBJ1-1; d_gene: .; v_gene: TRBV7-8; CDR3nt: TGTGCCACCAGGGGAGGGGTGCGTACTGAAGCTTTCTTT; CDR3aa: CATRGGVRTEAFF
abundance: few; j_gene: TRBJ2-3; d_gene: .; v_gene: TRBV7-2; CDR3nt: TGTGCCAGCAGCTCCCCCTGGACCAGGGTTAGCACAGATACGCAGTATTTT; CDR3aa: CASSSPWTRVSTDTQYF
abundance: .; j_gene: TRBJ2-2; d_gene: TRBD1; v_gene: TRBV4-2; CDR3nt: TGTGCCAGCAGCCAAGAGACAGGGGTGAACACCGGGGAGCTGTTTTTT; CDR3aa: CASSQETGVNTGELFF
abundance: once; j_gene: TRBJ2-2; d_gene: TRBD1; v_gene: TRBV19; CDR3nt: TGTGCCAGTAGAATCGACAGGGGCGATACAACCGGGGAGCTGTTTTTT; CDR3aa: CASRIDRGDTTGELFF
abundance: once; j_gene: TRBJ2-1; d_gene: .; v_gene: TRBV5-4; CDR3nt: TGTGCCAGCAGCTTGGGACTAGAGAAAAATGAGCAGTTCTTC; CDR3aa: CASSLGLEKNEQFF
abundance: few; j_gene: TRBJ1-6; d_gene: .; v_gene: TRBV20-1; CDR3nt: TGCAGTGCTAGTTCGGGACTATCGAGCTCCTATAATTCACCCCTCCACTTT; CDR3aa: CSASSGLSSSYNSPLHF
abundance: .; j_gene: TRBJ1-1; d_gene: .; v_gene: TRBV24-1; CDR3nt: TGTGCCACCAGTGACCCCCGGCAGGGCACTGAAGCTTTCTTT; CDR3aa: CATSDPRQGTEAFF
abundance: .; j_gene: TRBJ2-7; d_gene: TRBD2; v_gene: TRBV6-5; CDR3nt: TGTGCCAGCAGTTACTCAGCACTAGCGGCCAAGGACGAGCAGTACTTC; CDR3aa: CASSYSALAAKDEQYF
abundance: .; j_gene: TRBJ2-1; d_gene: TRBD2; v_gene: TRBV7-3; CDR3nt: TGTGCCAGCAGCTTCGGTGGTGCGGGAGTACAATACAATGAGCAGTTCTTC; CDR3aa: CASSFGGAGVQYNEQFF
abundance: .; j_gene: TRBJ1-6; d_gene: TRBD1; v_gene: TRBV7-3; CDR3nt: TGTGCCAGCAGCATCCGACAGGGTTCACCCCTCCACTTT; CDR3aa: CASSIRQGSPLHF
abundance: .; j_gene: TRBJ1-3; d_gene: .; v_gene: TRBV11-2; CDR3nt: TGTGCCAGCAGCTCTGGGAGGGGAAACACCATATATTTT; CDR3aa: CASSSGRGNTIYF
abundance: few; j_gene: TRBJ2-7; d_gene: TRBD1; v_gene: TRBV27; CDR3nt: TGTGCCAGCAGTCGCGAAGGACAGGGGGGATACGAGCAGTACTTC; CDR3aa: CASSREGQGGYEQYF
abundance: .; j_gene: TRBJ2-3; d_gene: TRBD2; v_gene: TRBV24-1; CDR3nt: TGTGCCACCTCGACTAGCGGCACAGATACGCAGTATTTT; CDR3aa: CATSTSGTDTQYF
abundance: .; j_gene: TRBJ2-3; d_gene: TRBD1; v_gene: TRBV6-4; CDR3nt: TGTGCCAGCAGCGCTGGGACAGACACAGATACGCAGTATTTT; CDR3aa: CASSAGTDTDTQYF
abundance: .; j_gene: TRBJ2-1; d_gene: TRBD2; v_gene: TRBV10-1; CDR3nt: TGCGCCAGCGGCTGGACTAGCGATATCAATGAGCAGTTCTTC; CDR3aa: CASGWTSDINEQFF
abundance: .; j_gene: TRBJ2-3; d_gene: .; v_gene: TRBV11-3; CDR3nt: TGTGCCAGCAGCCGCTCTATTAGCACAGATACGCAGTATTTT; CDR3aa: CASSRSISTDTQYF
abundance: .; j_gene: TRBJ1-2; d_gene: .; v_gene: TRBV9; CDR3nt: TGTGCCAGCAGCGTTGGACAGTATGATGGCTACACCTTC; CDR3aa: CASSVGQYDGYTF
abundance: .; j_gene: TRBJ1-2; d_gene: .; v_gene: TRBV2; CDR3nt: TGTGCCAGCAGGGATTCAGGGAACTATGGCTACACCTTC; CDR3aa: CASRDSGNYGYTF
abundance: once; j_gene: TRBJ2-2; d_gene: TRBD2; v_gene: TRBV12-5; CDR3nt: TGTGCTAGTGGTTTTGAAACTAGCGGGAGGGTTACCGGGGAGCTGTTTTTT; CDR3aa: CASGFETSGRVTGELFF
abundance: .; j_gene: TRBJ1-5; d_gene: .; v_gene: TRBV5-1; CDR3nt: TGCGCCAGCAGCCCCGGGAAGGAAGGCAATCAGCCCCAGCATTTT; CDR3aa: CASSPGKEGNQPQHF
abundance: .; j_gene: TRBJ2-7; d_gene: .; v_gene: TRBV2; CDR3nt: TGTGCCAGCAGTGAAGGAGGACAGACCTCCTACGAGCAGTACTTC; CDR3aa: CASSEGGQTSYEQYF
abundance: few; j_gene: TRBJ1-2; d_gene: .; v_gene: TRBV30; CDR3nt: TGTGCCTGGAGTGTACTGGCAGGGGAGCATGGCTACACCTTC; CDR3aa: CAWSVLAGEHGYTF
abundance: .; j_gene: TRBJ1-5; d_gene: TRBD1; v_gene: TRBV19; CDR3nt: TGTGCCAGTAGTGCCTACAGGGGAGGAAGCAATCAGCCCCAGCATTTT; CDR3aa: CASSAYRGGSNQPQHF
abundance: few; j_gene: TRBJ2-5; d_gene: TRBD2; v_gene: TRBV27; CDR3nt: TGTGCCAGCAGTTTAACAGCGGGGTGGGAAGAGACCCAGTACTTC; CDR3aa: CASSLTAGWEETQYF